These 17 T cell receptor beta chains were sequenced from one sample in a study of shared clonotypes between healthy human individuals. TCRdb's table, derived via immunoSEQ multiplex PCR, lists solely in-frame clones and lacks some. This table holds about 450,000 clones, 70% to 80% found once. Sequences were obtained from PBMCs. The receptor set was obtained from a woman aged 40 to 50 in good health. Some clones in this sample may be carry-over from other donors' samples.

The table lists this clone with a few counts. The rearrangement links TRBV5-6 to TRBJ1-1, with a weak D call TRBD1 (6 bases). The CDR3 is made up of 15 amino acids. Trimming took 4 bases from V and 4 from J, leaving 17 bases between them. Germline loops: CDR1 SGHDT, CDR2 YYEEEE. The CDR3, as DNA: TGTGCCAGCAGCCAGGGGATAAGGGGGAGCACTGAAGCTTTCTTT. Protein sequence: CASSQGIRGSTEAFF.

The CDR3 nucleotides are TGTGCCAGCAGCCCCGGACAGGGTCTGGGGCCCTATGGCTACACCTTC. Amino acid sequence: CASSPGQGLGPYGYTF. V usage is TRBV5-4 and J usage is TRBJ1-2; 8 bases line up with TRBD1. This CDR3 has 16 amino acids. Germline V gene sequence: CDR1 SGHNT, CDR2 YYREEE (reference sequence). J was trimmed by 4 bases and V by 4 bases; bases with no gene match: 12.

The V gene is TRBV21-1, the J gene TRBJ1-1. TRBV21-1 is termed a pseudogene. The CDR3 totals 16 residues. Here the CDR3 DNA reads TGTGCCAGCAGCAAAGGGGGAGTCCCGGGACGTGCTGAAGCTTTCTTT. This translates into CASSKGGVPGRAEAFF.

Only one count was recorded for this clone. This chain uses TRBV5-1 with TRBJ2-7, with D possibly TRBD2 on 5 matching bases. This CDR3 region has 14 residues. Germline loops: CDR1 SGHRS, CDR2 YFSETQ. V dropped 1 base and J dropped 6 bases, with 14 bases sitting between them. The CDR3 region is CASSLYSARVEQYF. The DNA for the CDR3 is TGCGCCAGCAGCTTGTACTCCGCGAGGGTCGAGCAGTACTTC.

The chain has TRBV27 and TRBJ2-7; D gene uncertain. The CDR3 sequence is 12 residues long. Germline V CDR1 and CDR2: MNHEY, SMNVEV (reference sequence). Trimming removed 6 bases at V and 1 base at J, with 7 bases between. Here the CDR3 reads CASRAKSYEQYF. CDR3 DNA sequence: TGTGCCAGCAGGGCAAAGTCCTACGAGCAGTACTTC.

This chain uses TRBV5-1 with TRBJ1-4, with 8 bases aligning to TRBD1. The CDR3 covers 15 residues. The ends lost 4 bases at V and 8 bases at J; junction bases unmatched: 10. CDR1 is SGHRS, CDR2 YFSETQ, per germline. For the CDR3, the DNA is TGCGCCAGCAGCCCTGGAGTACAGGGGGAGGAAAAACTGTTTTTT. This encodes CASSPGVQGEEKLFF.

This clone was seen more than once but under ten times. V is TRBV18 and J is TRBJ2-5, with D tentatively TRBD2 (6 bases). The DNA matches TRBJ2-7 better at its end, which makes the J call doubtful. Germline V gives CDR1 KGHSH, CDR2 LQKENI. This CDR3 spans 12 amino acids. The CDR3 DNA reads as TGTGCCAGTTCCTCAGGTAGCGGCGAGCAGTACTTC. This translates into CASSSGSGEQYF.

The rearrangement joins TRBV7-2 to TRBJ1-5, with a possible D match to TRBD1 (6 bases). CDR3 size: 15 residues. Trimming took 1 base from V and 5 from J, leaving 12 bases between them. Germline V gives CDR1 SGHTA, CDR2 FQGNSA. The CDR3 coding sequence is TGTGCCAGCAGCTTAGGGTTAGGGGGGCATCAGCCCCAGCATTTT. Translated: CASSLGLGGHQPQHF.

The V call is TRBV7-3, the J call TRBJ2-1, with 14 bases matching TRBD2. This CDR3 spans 17 amino acids. With V trimmed by 1 base and J by 7 bases, 6 bases remained unmatched. Germline V gene lookup returns CDR1 SGHTA and CDR2 FQGTGA. The CDR3 reads CASSLNPRTSGRNEQFF. In DNA form, the CDR3 reads TGTGCCAGCAGCTTAAACCCCCGGACTAGCGGGAGGAATGAGCAGTTCTTC.

Notes on this clone: The sample holds other DNA sequences that translate to the same CDR3. The V call is TRBV7-9, the J call TRBJ1-5; D not certain. The CDR3 consists of 14 residues. Trimming took off 2 bases at V and 7 bases at J, with 12 bases between the two ends. Germline V gene lookup returns CDR1 SEHNR and CDR2 FQNEAQ (reference sequence). The CDR3 is CASSLSGFGQPQHF. CDR3 nucleotides: TGTGCCAGCAGCTTATCGGGGTTCGGACAGCCCCAGCATTTT.

There are a few counts of this clone. The V gene is TRBV7-9, the J gene TRBJ1-4; the D gene is possibly TRBD1 (6 bases). V shed 4 bases and J shed 7 bases, with 13 bases lying between them. Germline CDR1 is SEHNR and CDR2 is FQNEAQ (reference sequence). The CDR3 loop spans 14 amino acids. This CDR3 is CASSYTGNGEKLFF. The CDR3 DNA sequence: TGTGCCAGCAGCTATACAGGGAACGGTGAAAAACTGTTTTTT.

CDR3 residues: CACQGRYTEAFF. DNA for the CDR3: TGTGCCTGTCAGGGTCGTTACACTGAAGCTTTCTTT. The genes are TRBV30 and TRBJ1-1; D is possibly TRBD1 (5 bases). Trimming stripped 6 bases from V and 3 bases from J, with 11 bases between. The CDR3 extends over 12 amino acids. Germline CDR1 and CDR2: GTSNPN and SVGIG (reference sequence).

In this sample, this clone turned up once. The chain employs TRBV18 and TRBJ2-1; possible D gene TRBD1, 6 bases. The CDR3 is 15 residues long. V dropped 3 bases and J dropped 9 bases, with 18 bases sitting between them. Germline-derived CDR1 and CDR2 are KGHSH and LQKENI. The CDR3 here is CASSPLDSRSGEQFF. In DNA form, the CDR3 reads TGTGCCAGCTCACCCCTGGACAGCCGGAGCGGTGAGCAGTTCTTC.

V usage is TRBV7-7 and J usage is TRBJ2-1; TRBD2 might be the D (5 bases). V lost 5 bases, J lost 0 bases, and 11 bases lay in between. The CDR3 contains 15 residues. The germline V gene has CDR1 SSHAT and CDR2 FNYEAQ (reference sequence). The CDR3 bases are TGTGCCAGCAGCCTCGGGGAAAGCTCCTACAATGAGCAGTTCTTC. Translation: CASSLGESSYNEQFF.

The CDR3 region has the DNA TGTGCCAGCAGTGCCGGACTAGCGGGAATCTCGGATGAGCAGTTCTTC. Translating it yields CASSAGLAGISDEQFF. The V call is TRBV28, the J call TRBJ2-1, with 12 bases matching TRBD2. The germline V gene encodes CDR1 MDHEN and CDR2 SYDVKM. This CDR3 spans 16 amino acids. The V segment lost 5 bases and the J segment 8 bases; nucleotides outside the gene matches: 10.

This clone was counted at least ten times. The V call is TRBV7-9, the J call TRBJ2-5, with a tentative D call TRBD1 (6 bases). The CDR3 is 14 amino acids. V lost 1 base, J lost 9 bases, and 15 bases lay in between. Looked up from germline, CDR1 is SEHNR and CDR2 is FQNEAQ (reference sequence). The CDR3 DNA follows: TGTGCCAGCAGCTTAGTTGGACAGAACCGAGCCCAGTACTTC. Translated, it gives CASSLVGQNRAQYF.

This rearrangement joins TRBV5-4 to TRBJ1-2; 10 bases match TRBD1. Germline V gene sequence: CDR1 SGHNT, CDR2 YYREEE (reference sequence). The CDR3 sequence is 13 residues long. J lost 7 bases, V lost 2 bases, and 2 bases had no gene match. CDR3 residues: CASSFRDRGGYTF. The CDR3 DNA sequence: TGTGCCAGCAGCTTCCGGGACAGGGGTGGCTACACCTTC.